This passage covers 18 T cell receptor beta chains from one sample sequenced in a study of T-cell memory formation after mild COVID-19. TCRdb reprocessed the 5' RACE reads with MiXCR, giving one entry per CDR3 protein. The sample has around 200,000 distinct CDR3 sequences, more than 9% seen once. Material: PBMCs or a T cell subset sorted from them (not recorded which). These receptors originate from a man between 18 and 29 years old who had mild COVID-19 (a few samples of this study predate the infection). Cell type and time point are not known.

This clonotype was picked up a small number of times. This chain connects TRBV6-1 to TRBJ1-6, with D possibly matching TRBD1 (6 bases). Trimming cost V 0 bases and J 8 bases, with 14 bases left between them. The CDR3 runs 16 residues. The V gene's germline CDR1 is MNHNS and CDR2 SASEGT. CDR3 nucleotide sequence: TGTGCCAGCAGTGAAGCTCTGGGACATTCGTATTCACCCCTCCACTTT. As protein: CASSEALGHSYSPLHF.

There are many counts of this clonotype. The rearrangement uses TRBV7-9 and TRBJ2-7, with no clear D. V lost 1 base and J lost 2, with 9 bases in between. The CDR3 consists of 14 residues. Germline V gene sequence: CDR1 SEHNR, CDR2 FQNEAQ (reference sequence). CDR3 sequence: CASSLVTPAYEQYF. CDR3 in DNA: TGTGCCAGCAGCTTAGTTACTCCCGCCTACGAGCAGTACTTC.

This clonotype was detected a few times. V is TRBV20-1 and J is TRBJ1-2, with unresolved D. Per germline, CDR1 DFQATT and CDR2 SNEGSKA (reference sequence). The ends were cut back, 3 bases at V and 7 bases at J, with 9 bases in the middle. The CDR3 spans 11 residues. The CDR3 nucleotides read TGCAGTGCTAGTCACCCCCCTGGCTACACCTTC. As protein: CSASHPPGYTF.

The rearrangement uses TRBV3-1 and TRBJ2-5, with D perhaps given as TRBD1 or TRBD2 (5 bases each). V was shortened by 6 bases and J by 3 bases, with 20 bases between the two germline ends. The CDR3 runs 16 residues. Germline loops: CDR1 LGHDT, CDR2 YNNKEL (reference sequence). As DNA, the CDR3 is TGTGCCAGCAGAACCCCGCCGGGGACCTTGGAAGAGACCCAGTACTTC. It is translated as CASRTPPGTLEETQYF.

J is TRBJ1-2 and V is TRBV4-3, with 9 bases matching TRBD1. The V and J ends lost 4 bases and 5 bases, in that order; junction bases with no gene match: 5. Per the germline V gene, CDR1 is LGHNA and CDR2 is YSLEER. CDR3 length equals 14 residues. This CDR3 reads CASSPKTGGYGYTF. CDR3 DNA: TGCGCCAGCAGCCCGAAGACAGGGGGATATGGCTACACCTTC.

The chain is built from TRBV5-1 and TRBJ1-2, with a weak D call TRBD1 (6 bases). Germline V gives CDR1 SGHRS, CDR2 YFSETQ. V lost 0 bases and J 3 bases, leaving 15 bases between the germline ends. The CDR3 runs to 16 residues. The chain's CDR3 is CASSLAPGGVDYGYTF. CDR3 bases: TGCGCCAGCAGCTTGGCCCCCGGGGGCGTGGACTATGGCTACACCTTC.

This clonotype was seen only a few times. The V call is TRBV5-1, the J call TRBJ2-7; D perhaps matches TRBD1 (5 bases). Trimming took off 2 bases at V and 0 bases at J, with 9 bases between the two ends. This CDR3 has 14 amino acids. The germline gives CDR1 SGHRS, CDR2 YFSETQ. CDR3 coding DNA: TGCGCCAGCAGCTTAAGACAGAGCTCCTACGAGCAGTACTTC. This sequence encodes CASSLRQSSYEQYF.

The chain combines TRBV20-1 with TRBJ2-5, with D tentatively TRBD1 or TRBD2 (5 bases each). Germline assignment: CDR1 DFQATT and CDR2 SNEGSKA (reference sequence). Trimming pared 3 bases from V and 3 bases from J, leaving 11 bases between. This CDR3 is built from 13 residues. The CDR3, as DNA: TGCAGTGCTAGTCGGGGCACAGAAGAGACCCAGTACTTC. It encodes CSASRGTEETQYF.

This chain connects TRBV6-5 to TRBJ1-2; 7 bases match TRBD1. V was clipped by 2 bases and J by 2 bases; unmatched bases: 2. This CDR3 spans 14 amino acids. Germline lookup yields CDR1 MNHEY and CDR2 SVGAGI. CDR3 bases: TGTGCCAGCAGTTACGACAGGGCAAACTATGGCTACACCTTC. Translating gives CASSYDRANYGYTF.

This clonotype has more than one count but fewer than ten. For the CDR3, the DNA is TGTGCCAGCCGGCAGGGGAGGAGTGGGACCCAGTACTTC. Protein: CASRQGRSGTQYF. This sequence joins TRBV6-2 or TRBV6-3 and TRBJ2-5, with D perhaps given as TRBD1 or TRBD2 (6 bases each). This CDR3 spans 13 amino acids. Germline V lookup: CDR1 MNHEY, CDR2 SVGEGT. V lost 8 bases, J lost 7 bases, and 17 bases lay in between.

In this sample, this clonotype turned up many times. CDR3 sequence: CASSLLGGNQPQHF. The DNA of the CDR3 is TGCGCCAGCAGCTTGTTGGGGGGCAATCAGCCCCAGCATTTT. The chain carries TRBV5-1 and TRBJ1-5; possibly TRBD1 for D (5 bases). The CDR3 is 14 amino acids. V was trimmed by 1 base and J by 2 bases, leaving 7 bases between them. The germline gives CDR1 SGHRS, CDR2 YFSETQ.

The rearrangement uses TRBV5-6 and TRBJ2-5; D gene ambiguous. CDR1 is SGHDT, CDR2 YYEEEE, per germline. The CDR3 runs 15 residues. The V gene lost 1 base and the J gene lost 4 bases, with 14 bases spanning the gap. The CDR3 loop reads CASSLITKRRETQYF. CDR3 sequence (DNA): TGTGCCAGCAGCTTGATCACGAAACGGCGAGAGACCCAGTACTTC.

This clonotype was observed a few times. V is TRBV7-2 and J is TRBJ1-3; the D gene is possibly TRBD1 (6 bases). The CDR3 totals 17 residues. The germline V gene has CDR1 SGHTA and CDR2 FQGNSA. V lost 5 bases and J 1 base, leaving 18 bases between the germline ends. The CDR3 loop reads CASSPRVLGHSGNTIYF. CDR3 nucleotide sequence: TGTGCCAGCAGCCCCCGGGTTTTGGGACATTCTGGAAACACCATATATTTT.

The chain has TRBV18 and TRBJ2-1; 7 positions match TRBD1. This CDR3 has 15 residues. J lost 8 bases, V lost 4 bases, and 11 bases had no gene match. From germline, CDR1 is KGHSH and CDR2 LQKENI. CDR3 DNA sequence: TGTGCCAGCTCACTTGGACAGGAGCCTCTCGATGAGCAGTTCTTC. Translated: CASSLGQEPLDEQFF.

This clonotype was observed at least ten times. The chain uses TRBV6-5 and TRBJ1-2; 12 bases line up with TRBD1. Trimming removed 6 bases from V and 7 bases from J; junction bases left unmatched: 9. CDR1 is MNHEY, CDR2 SVGAGI, per germline. This CDR3 contains 15 residues. In nucleotides, the CDR3 is TGTGCCAGCAGGGAACGGGACAGGGGGCTTGTTGGCTACACCTTC. This codes for CASRERDRGLVGYTF.

This clonotype has a count of ten or more. The V call is TRBV4-3, the J call TRBJ2-3, with 9 bases matching TRBD1. The CDR3 extends over 17 amino acids. The trim removed 4 bases at V and 4 bases at J, leaving 12 bases unmatched. Germline V gives CDR1 LGHNA, CDR2 YSLEER. The CDR3 is CASSPGRTGALPDTQYF. In nucleotides, the CDR3 is TGCGCCAGCAGCCCTGGAAGGACAGGGGCCCTTCCAGATACGCAGTATTTT.

This clonotype has only a few counts. The CDR3 sequence: CASSRGLAGSFGETQYF. DNA for the CDR3: TGTGCCAGCAGCCGTGGACTAGCGGGGTCCTTTGGGGAGACCCAGTACTTC. The rearrangement links TRBV6-6 to TRBJ2-5; TRBD2 matches 12 bases. This CDR3 comprises 17 residues. Germline lookup yields CDR1 MNHNY and CDR2 SVGAGI (reference sequence). J gave up 5 bases and V 6 bases, and 13 bases lay outside the gene matches.

This rearrangement joins TRBV12-3 or TRBV12-4 to TRBJ1-2; D remains ambiguous. Trimming pared 6 bases from V and 7 bases from J, leaving 15 bases between. The CDR3 length is 13 residues. The CDR3 bases are TGTGCCAGCAGCCCGGGCCTAACCGTTGGCTACACCTTC. Residues: CASSPGLTVGYTF.